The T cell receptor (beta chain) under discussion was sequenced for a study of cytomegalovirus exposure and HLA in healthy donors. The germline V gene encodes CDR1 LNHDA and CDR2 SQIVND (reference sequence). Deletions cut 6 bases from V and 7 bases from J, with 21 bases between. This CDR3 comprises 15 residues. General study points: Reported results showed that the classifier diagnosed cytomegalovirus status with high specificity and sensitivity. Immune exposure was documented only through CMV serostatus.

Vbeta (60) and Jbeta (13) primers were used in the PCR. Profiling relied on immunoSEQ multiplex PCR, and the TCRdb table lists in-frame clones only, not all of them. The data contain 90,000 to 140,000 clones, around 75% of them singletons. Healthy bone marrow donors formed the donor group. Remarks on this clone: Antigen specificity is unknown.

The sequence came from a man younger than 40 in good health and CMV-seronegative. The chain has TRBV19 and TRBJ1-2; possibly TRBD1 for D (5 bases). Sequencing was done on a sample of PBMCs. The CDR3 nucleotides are TGTGCCAGTAGCCCAGTTGGGGCCTTAAGTGGTGGCTACACCTTC. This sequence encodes CASSPVGALSGGYTF.